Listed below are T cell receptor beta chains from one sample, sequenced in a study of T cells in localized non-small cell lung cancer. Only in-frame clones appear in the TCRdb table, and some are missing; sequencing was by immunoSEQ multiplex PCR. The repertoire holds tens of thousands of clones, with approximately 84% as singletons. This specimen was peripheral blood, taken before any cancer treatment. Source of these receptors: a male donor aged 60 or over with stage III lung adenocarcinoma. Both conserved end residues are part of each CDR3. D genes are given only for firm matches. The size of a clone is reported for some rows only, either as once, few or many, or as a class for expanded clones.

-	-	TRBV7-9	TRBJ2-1	CASSPVPYNEQFF	TGTGCCAGCAGCCCGGTCCCATACAATGAGCAGTTCTTC
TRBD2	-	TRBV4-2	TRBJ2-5	CASSQVIAGRVETQYF	TGTGCCAGCAGCCAGGTGATAGCGGGGAGGGTGGAGACCCAGTACTTC
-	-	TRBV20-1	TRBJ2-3	CSARVKDTQYF	TGCAGTGCTAGAGTAAAAGATACGCAGTATTTT
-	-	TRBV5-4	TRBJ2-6	CASSSQGLRASGANVLTF	TGTGCCAGCAGCTCACAGGGACTTAGGGCGAGTGGGGCCAACGTCCTGACTTTC
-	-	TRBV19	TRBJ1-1	CASLGLLAEAFF	TGTGCCAGCCTAGGGTTACTGGCTGAAGCTTTCTTT
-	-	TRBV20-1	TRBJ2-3	CSGGHADTQYF	TGCAGTGGCGGTCATGCAGATACGCAGTATTTT
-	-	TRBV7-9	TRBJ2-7	CASMGPYEQYF	TGTGCCAGCATGGGACCCTACGAGCAGTACTTC
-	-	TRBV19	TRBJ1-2	CASSRGGTFGYTF	TGTGCCAGTAGTCGCGGGGGGACGTTTGGCTACACCTTC
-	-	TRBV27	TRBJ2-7	CASRLREPYEQYF	TGTGCCAGCAGGCTTCGGGAACCCTACGAGCAGTACTTC
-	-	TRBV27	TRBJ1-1	CASSPNTLTEAFF	TGTGCCAGCAGTCCCAATACTCTCACTGAAGCTTTCTTT
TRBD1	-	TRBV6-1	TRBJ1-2	CASSEQTGGNYGYTF	TGTGCCAGCAGTGAACAGACAGGGGGCAACTATGGCTACACCTTC
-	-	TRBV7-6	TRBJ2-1	CASSYQVSSEQFF	TGTGCCAGCAGCTACCAGGTTAGCAGCGAGCAGTTCTTC
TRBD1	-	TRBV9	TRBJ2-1	CASSVTRTGGNEQFF	TGTGCCAGCAGCGTGACAAGGACAGGGGGGAATGAGCAGTTCTTC
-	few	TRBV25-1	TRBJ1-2	CASSELSRGSYGYTF	TGTGCCAGCAGTGAACTATCCAGGGGATCCTATGGCTACACCTTC
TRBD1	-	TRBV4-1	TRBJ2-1	CASSRTGSRNEQFF	TGCGCCAGCAGCCGGACAGGGAGTCGGAATGAGCAGTTCTTC
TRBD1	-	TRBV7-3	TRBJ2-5	CASRRTGGQETQYF	TGTGCCAGCAGGCGAACAGGGGGACAAGAGACCCAGTACTTC
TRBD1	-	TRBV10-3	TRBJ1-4	CAISESLPGTGNEKLFF	TGTGCCATCAGTGAGTCTTTACCCGGGACAGGAAATGAAAAACTGTTTTTT
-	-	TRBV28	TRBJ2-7	CASSLRQGGTYEQYF	TGTGCCAGCAGCCTTCGGCAGGGAGGTACCTACGAGCAGTACTTC
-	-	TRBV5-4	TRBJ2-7	CASSTGNYEQYF	TGTGCCAGCAGCACGGGGAACTACGAGCAGTACTTC
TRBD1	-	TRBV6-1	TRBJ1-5	CASSVGQGASNQPQHF	TGTGCCAGCAGTGTGGGACAGGGGGCTAGCAATCAGCCCCAGCATTTT
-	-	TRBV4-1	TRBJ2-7	CASSHPDTGAEQYF	TGCGCCAGCAGCCACCCCGATACGGGTGCCGAGCAGTACTTC
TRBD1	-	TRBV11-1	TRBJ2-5	CASSLDRGTRQETQYF	TGTGCCAGCAGCTTAGACAGGGGCACACGCCAAGAGACCCAGTACTTC
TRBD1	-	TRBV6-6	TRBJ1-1	CASSYDRGDEAFF	TGTGCCAGCAGCTACGACAGGGGTGATGAAGCTTTCTTT
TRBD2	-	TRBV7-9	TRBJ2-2	CASSLAASGTELFF	TGTGCCAGCAGCTTAGCGGCTAGCGGGACGGAGCTGTTTTTT
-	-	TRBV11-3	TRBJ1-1	CASSALGGGSGTEAFF	TGTGCCAGCAGCGCCCTTGGGGGGGGCAGCGGCACTGAAGCTTTCTTT
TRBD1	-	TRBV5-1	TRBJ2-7	CASSLAGLGQGYGEQYF	TGCGCCAGCAGCTTGGCCGGACTTGGACAGGGGTATGGCGAGCAGTACTTC
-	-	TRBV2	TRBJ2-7	CASSENTNSYEQYF	TGTGCCAGCAGTGAGAATACCAACTCCTACGAGCAGTACTTC
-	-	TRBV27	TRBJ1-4	CASSLRVWGATNEKLFF	TGTGCCAGCAGTTTAAGAGTTTGGGGGGCAACTAATGAAAAACTGTTTTTT
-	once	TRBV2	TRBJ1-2	CASSEALVSGYYDHGYTF	TGTGCCAGCAGTGAAGCGCTTGTTTCAGGTTATTACGATCATGGCTACACCTTC
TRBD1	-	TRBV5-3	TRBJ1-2	CARSLVPGGSGYTF	TGTGCCAGAAGCTTGGTTCCAGGGGGCTCTGGCTACACCTTC
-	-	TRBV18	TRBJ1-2	CASSPPTRTNYGYTF	TGTGCCAGCTCACCACCGACCAGGACTAACTATGGCTACACCTTC
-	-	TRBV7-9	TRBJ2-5	CASQYGGRGETQYF	TGTGCCAGCCAATATGGCGGCCGGGGAGAGACCCAGTACTTC
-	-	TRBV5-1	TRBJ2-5	CASSFWGQETQYF	TGCGCCAGCAGCTTTTGGGGGCAAGAGACCCAGTACTTC
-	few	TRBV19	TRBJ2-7	CASSIVGSSSLYEQYF	TGTGCCAGTAGTATAGTCGGCAGCTCCTCTTTATACGAGCAGTACTTC
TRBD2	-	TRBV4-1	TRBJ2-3	CASSQDPAGRTDTQYF	TGCGCCAGCAGCCAAGATCCAGCGGGACGCACAGATACGCAGTATTTT
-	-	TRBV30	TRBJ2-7	CAWTPGHSYEQYF	TGTGCCTGGACCCCGGGACACTCCTACGAGCAGTACTTC
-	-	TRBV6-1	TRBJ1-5	CASFLGGLLGQPQHF	TGTGCCAGCTTTCTTGGTGGACTCCTGGGGCAGCCCCAGCATTTT
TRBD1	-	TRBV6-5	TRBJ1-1	CASSTLQGAEAFF	TGTGCCAGCAGTACGTTGCAGGGGGCTGAAGCTTTCTTT
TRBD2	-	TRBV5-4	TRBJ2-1	CASSLASGRANEQFF	TGTGCCAGCAGCTTGGCTAGCGGGAGGGCCAATGAGCAGTTCTTC
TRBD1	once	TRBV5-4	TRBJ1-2	CATYRDSDYGYTF	TGTGCCACCTACCGGGACAGTGATTATGGCTACACCTTC
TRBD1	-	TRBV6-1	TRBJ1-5	CASSEYRTGALGQPQHF	TGTGCCAGCAGTGAATATCGGACAGGGGCTTTAGGCCAGCCCCAGCATTTT
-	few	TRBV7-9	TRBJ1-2	CASGRGVNYGYTF	TGTGCCAGCGGGCGAGGGGTGAACTATGGCTACACCTTC